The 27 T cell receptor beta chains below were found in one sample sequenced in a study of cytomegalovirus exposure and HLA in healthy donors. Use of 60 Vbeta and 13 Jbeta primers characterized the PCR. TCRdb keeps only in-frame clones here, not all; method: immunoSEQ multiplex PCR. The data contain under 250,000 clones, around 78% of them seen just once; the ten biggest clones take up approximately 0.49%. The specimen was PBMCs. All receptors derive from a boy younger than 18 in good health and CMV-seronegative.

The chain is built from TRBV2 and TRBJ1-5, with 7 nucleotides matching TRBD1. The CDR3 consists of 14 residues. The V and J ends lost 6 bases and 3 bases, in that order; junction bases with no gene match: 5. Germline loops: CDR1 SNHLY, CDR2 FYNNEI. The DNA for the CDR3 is TGTGCCAGCAGGGAGGGACAGTCCAATCAGCCCCAGCATTTT. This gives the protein CASREGQSNQPQHF.

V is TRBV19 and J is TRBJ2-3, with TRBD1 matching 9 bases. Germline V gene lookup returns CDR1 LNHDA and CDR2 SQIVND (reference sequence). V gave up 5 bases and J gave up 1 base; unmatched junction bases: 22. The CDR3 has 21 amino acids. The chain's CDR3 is CASSSIRVGTGTTRGTDTQYF. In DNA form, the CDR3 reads TGTGCCAGTAGTTCCATTAGGGTAGGGACAGGGACAACGAGGGGCACAGATACGCAGTATTTT. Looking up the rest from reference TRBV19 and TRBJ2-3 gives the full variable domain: DGGITQSPKYLFRKEGQNVTLSCEQNLNHDAMYWYRQDPGQGLRLIYYSQIVNDFQKGDIAEGYSVSREKKESFPLTVTSAQKNPTAFYLCASSSIRVGTGTTRGTDTQYFGPGTRLTVL.

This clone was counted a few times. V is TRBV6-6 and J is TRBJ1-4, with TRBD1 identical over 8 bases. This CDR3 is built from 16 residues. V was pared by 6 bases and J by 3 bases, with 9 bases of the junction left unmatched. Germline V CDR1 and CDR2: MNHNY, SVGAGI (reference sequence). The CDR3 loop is CASRRDRSPPNEKLFF. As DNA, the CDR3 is TGTGCCAGCAGGAGGGACAGGTCCCCTCCTAATGAAAAACTGTTTTTT.

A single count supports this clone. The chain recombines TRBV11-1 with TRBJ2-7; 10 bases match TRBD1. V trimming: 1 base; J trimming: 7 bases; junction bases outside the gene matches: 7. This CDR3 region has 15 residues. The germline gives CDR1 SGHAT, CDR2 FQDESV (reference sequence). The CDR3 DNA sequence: TGTGCCAGCAGCTTAGGGACAGGGGGAACGGGTGAGCAGTACTTC. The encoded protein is CASSLGTGGTGEQYF.

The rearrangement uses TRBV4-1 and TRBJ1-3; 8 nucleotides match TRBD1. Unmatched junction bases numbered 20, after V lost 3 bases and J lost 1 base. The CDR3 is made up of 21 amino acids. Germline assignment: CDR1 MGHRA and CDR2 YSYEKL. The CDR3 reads CASSHVYANAGGELSGNTIYF. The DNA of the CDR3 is TGCGCCAGCAGCCACGTCTACGCCAATGCAGGGGGCGAACTTTCTGGAAACACCATATATTTT.

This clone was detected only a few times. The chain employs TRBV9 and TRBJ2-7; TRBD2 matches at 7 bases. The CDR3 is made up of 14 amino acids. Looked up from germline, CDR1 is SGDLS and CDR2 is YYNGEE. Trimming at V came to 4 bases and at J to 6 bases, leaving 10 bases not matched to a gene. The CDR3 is CASSTDLGEGEQYF. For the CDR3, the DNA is TGTGCCAGCAGCACAGACCTCGGGGAGGGCGAGCAGTACTTC.

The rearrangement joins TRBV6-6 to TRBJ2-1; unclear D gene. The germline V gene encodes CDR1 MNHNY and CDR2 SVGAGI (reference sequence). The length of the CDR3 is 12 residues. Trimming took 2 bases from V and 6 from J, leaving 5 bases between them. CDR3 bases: TGTGCCAGCAGTTACACAAGCAATGAGCAGTTCTTC. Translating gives CASSYTSNEQFF.

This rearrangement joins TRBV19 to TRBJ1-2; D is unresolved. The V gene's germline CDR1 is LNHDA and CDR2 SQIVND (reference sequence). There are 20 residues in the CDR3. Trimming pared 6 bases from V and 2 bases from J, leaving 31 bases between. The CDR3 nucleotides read TGTGCCAGTAGCCTTATGACCAATCCCTCCGGAGGAGGATCAAACTATGGCTACACCTTC. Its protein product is CASSLMTNPSGGGSNYGYTF.

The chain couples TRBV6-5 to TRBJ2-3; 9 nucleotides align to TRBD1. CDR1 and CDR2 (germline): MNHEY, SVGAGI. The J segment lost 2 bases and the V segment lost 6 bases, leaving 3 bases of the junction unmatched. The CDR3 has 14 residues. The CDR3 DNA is TGTGCCAGCAGGCGGACAGGGGACACAGATACGCAGTATTTT. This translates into CASRRTGDTDTQYF.

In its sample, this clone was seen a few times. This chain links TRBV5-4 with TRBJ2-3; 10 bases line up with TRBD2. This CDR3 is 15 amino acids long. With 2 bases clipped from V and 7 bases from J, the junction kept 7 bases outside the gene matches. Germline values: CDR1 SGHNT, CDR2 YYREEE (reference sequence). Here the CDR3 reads CASSLSSGSGNTQYF. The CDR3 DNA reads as TGTGCCAGCAGCTTATCTAGCGGGAGTGGTAATACGCAGTATTTT.

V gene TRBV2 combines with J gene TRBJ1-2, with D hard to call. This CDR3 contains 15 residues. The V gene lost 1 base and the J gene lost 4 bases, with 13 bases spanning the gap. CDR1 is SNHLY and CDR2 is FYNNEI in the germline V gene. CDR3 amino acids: CASSEEFTNSYGYTF. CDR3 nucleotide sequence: TGTGCCAGCAGTGAAGAGTTTACCAACTCCTATGGCTACACCTTC. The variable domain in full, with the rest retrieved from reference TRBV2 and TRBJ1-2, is EPEVTQTPSHQVTQMGQEVILRCVPISNHLYFYWYRQILGQKVEFLVSFYNNEISEKSEIFDDQFSVERPDGSNFTLKIRSTKLEDSAMYFCASSEEFTNSYGYTFGSGTRLTVV.

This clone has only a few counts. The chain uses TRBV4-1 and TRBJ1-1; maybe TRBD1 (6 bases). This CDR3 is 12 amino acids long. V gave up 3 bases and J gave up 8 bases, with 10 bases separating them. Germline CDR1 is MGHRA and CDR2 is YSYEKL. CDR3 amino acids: CASSQADREAFF. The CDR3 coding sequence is TGCGCCAGCAGCCAGGCGGACAGAGAAGCTTTCTTT.

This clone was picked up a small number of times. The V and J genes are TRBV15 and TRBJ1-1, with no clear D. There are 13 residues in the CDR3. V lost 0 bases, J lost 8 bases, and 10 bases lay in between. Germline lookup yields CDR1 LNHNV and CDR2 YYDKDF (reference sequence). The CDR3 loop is CATSRDPRREAFF. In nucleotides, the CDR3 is TGTGCCACCAGCAGAGACCCACGCAGGGAAGCTTTCTTT.

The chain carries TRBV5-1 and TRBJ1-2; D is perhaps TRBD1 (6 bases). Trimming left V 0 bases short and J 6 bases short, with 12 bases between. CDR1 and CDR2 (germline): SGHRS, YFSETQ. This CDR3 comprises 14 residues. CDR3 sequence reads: CASSLEARGDGYTF. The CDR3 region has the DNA TGCGCCAGCAGCTTGGAAGCCAGGGGCGATGGCTACACCTTC. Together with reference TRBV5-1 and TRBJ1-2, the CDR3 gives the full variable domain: KAGVTQTPRYLIKTRGQQVTLSCSPISGHRSVSWYQQTPGQGLQFLFEYFSETQRNKGNFPGRFSGRQFSNSRSEMNVSTLELGDSALYLCASSLEARGDGYTFGSGTRLTVV.

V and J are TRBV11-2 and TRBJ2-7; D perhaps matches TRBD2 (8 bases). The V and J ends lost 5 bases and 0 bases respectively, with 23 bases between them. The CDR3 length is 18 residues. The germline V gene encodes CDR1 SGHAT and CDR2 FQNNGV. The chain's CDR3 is CASSPLGSGTASSYEQYF. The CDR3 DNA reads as TGTGCCAGCAGCCCCCTGGGTAGCGGGACAGCAAGCTCCTACGAGCAGTACTTC.

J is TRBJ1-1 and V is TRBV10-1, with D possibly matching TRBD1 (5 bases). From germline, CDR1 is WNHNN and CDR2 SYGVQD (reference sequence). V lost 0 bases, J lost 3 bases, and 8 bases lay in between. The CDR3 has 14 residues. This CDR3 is CASSESRGHTEAFF. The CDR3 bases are TGCGCCAGCAGTGAGTCAAGGGGCCACACTGAAGCTTTCTTT.

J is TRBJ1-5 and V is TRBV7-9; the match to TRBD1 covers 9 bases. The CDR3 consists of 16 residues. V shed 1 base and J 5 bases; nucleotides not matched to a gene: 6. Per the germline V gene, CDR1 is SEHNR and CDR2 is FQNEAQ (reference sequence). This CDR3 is CASSLEQGARDQPQHF. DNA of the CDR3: TGTGCCAGCAGCTTAGAACAGGGGGCCCGGGATCAGCCCCAGCATTTT.

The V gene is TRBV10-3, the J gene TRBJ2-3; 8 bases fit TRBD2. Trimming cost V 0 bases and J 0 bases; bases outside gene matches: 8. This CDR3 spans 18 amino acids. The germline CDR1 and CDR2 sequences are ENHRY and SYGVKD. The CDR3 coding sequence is TGTGCCATCAGTGAGTCTAACGGGAGGGCCCTAAGCACAGATACGCAGTATTTT. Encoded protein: CAISESNGRALSTDTQYF.

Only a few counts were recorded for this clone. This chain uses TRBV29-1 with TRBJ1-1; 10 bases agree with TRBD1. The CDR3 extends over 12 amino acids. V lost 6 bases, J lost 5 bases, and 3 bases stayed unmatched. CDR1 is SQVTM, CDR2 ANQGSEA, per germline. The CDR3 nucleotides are TGCAGCGTGGGGGGACAGGGGACTGAAGCTTTCTTT. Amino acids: CSVGGQGTEAFF.

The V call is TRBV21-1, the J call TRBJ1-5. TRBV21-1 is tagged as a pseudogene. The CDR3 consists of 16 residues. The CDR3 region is CASSKGREGNNQPQHF. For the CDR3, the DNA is TGTGCCAGCAGCAAAGGTCGGGAGGGTAACAATCAGCCCCAGCATTTT.

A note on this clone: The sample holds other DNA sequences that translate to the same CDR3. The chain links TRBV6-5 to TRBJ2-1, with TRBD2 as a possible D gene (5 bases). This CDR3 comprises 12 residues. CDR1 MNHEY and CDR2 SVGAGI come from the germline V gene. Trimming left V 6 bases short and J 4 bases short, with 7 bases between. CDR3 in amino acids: CASSRDYNEQFF. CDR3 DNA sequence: TGTGCCAGCAGCCGGGATTACAATGAGCAGTTCTTC.

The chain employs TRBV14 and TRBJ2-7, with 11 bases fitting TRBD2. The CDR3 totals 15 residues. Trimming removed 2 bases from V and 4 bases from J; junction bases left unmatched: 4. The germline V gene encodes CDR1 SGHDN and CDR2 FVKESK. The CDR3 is CASSQLAGGFYEQYF. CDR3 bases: TGTGCCAGCAGCCAACTAGCGGGGGGCTTTTACGAGCAGTACTTC.

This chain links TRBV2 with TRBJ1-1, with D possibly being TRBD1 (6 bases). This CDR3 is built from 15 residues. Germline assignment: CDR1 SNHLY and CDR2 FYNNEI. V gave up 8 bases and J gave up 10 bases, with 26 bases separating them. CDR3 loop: CASLWTEGRLQGAFF. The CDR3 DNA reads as TGTGCCAGCCTTTGGACAGAGGGGAGACTACAAGGAGCTTTCTTT.

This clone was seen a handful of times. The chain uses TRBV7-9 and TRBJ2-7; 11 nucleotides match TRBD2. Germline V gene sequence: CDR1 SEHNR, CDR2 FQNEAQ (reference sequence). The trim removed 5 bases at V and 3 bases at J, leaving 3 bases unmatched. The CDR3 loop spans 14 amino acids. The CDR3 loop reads CASSVLAGGYEQYF. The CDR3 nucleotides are TGTGCCAGCAGCGTCCTAGCGGGAGGCTACGAGCAGTACTTC.

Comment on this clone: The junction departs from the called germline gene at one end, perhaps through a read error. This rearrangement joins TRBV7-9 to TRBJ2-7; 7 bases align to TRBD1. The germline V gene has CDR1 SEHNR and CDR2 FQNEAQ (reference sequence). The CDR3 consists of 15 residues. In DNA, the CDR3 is TGTTCCAGCAGCTTAGCCGACAGGGACGCCTACGAGCAGTACTTC. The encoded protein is CSSSLADRDAYEQYF.

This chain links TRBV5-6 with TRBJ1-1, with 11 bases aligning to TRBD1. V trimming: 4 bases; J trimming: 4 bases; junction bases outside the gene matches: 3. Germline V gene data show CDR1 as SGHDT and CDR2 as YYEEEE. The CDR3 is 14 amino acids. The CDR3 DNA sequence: TGTGCCAGCAGCCCGGGACAGGGGGTCACTGAAGCTTTCTTT. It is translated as CASSPGQGVTEAFF.

CDR3 sequence: CATSRGGSADLSYEQYF. Here the CDR3 DNA reads TGTGCCACCAGCAGAGGAGGGTCCGCGGACCTCTCCTACGAGCAGTACTTC. This chain joins TRBV15 and TRBJ2-7; possibly TRBD2 for D (5 bases). V was pared by 1 base and J by 0 bases, with 16 bases between. Germline lookup yields CDR1 LNHNV and CDR2 YYDKDF (reference sequence). This CDR3 spans 17 amino acids.